The entry below describes one T cell receptor beta chain. CDR3 length: 15 residues. Germline CDR1 SNHLY, CDR2 FYNNEI. V shed 7 bases, J shed 8 bases, and the junction held 13 bases outside the gene matches. Repertoires were generated with immunoSEQ multiplex PCR, while TCRdb's copy carries only in-frame clones and drops some. Of approximately 210,000 clones in the sample, roughly 80% were seen once. These data belong to a study of blood T cell repertoires in COVID-19. In the study overall: Acute and convalescent COVID-19 specimens originated in the United States, Italy and Spain. T cells, B-cell-depleted T cells, or PBMCs provided the cDNA or gDNA that served as material.

The receptor was derived from a human donor in a cohort sampled during active COVID-19. Material for sequencing was peripheral blood. The chain joins TRBV2 to TRBJ2-1; 8 bases map to TRBD1. The CDR3 loop reads CASTLRGTGNDEQFF. CDR3 in DNA: TGTGCCAGCACCCTCCGCGGGACAGGTAACGATGAGCAGTTCTTC.